This record covers a single TCR beta chain. This record belongs to a study of blood T cell repertoires in COVID-19. Study details: The United States, Italy and Spain supplied acute and convalescent COVID-19 samples. The analysed material was cDNA or gDNA that came from T cells, B-cell-depleted T cells, or PBMCs.

Authors' data handling: The assay estimated nucleated cells by amplifying reference gene primers. Sequencing used immunoSEQ multiplex PCR; TCRdb keeps in-frame clones, though not all of them. Clone size and V and J calls were adopted from that table, with D and trimming inferred from the DNA. The sample includes 30,000 to 40,000 clones, around 86% seen only once; the top ten take roughly 9.1%. Trimming cost V 2 bases and J 7 bases, with 12 bases left between them. From germline, CDR1 is LNHDA and CDR2 SQIVND (reference sequence). CDR3 length: 13 residues. The rearrangement joins TRBV19 to TRBJ2-7, with D perhaps matching TRBD1 (6 bases). The sequence derives from an elderly man with active COVID-19. The specimen sequenced was peripheral blood. The CDR3 loop is CASSIQGKREQYF. CDR3 in DNA: TGTGCCAGTAGTATACAGGGGAAAAGGGAGCAGTACTTC.